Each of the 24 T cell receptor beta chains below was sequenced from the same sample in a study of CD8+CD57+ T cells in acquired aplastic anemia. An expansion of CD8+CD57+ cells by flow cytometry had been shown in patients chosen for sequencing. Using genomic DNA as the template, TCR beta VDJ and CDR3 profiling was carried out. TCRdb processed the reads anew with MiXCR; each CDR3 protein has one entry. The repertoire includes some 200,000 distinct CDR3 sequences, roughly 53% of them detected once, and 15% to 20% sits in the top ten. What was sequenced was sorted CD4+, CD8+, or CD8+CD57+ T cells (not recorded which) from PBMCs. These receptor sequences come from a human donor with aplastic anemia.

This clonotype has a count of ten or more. In DNA, the CDR3 is TGTGCCAGCAGTACTCTGACTAGCTCCGGGGAGCTGTTTTTT. Residues: CASSTLTSSGELFF. The rearrangement joins TRBV2 to TRBJ2-2, with 7 bases fitting TRBD2. Germline V CDR1 and CDR2: SNHLY, FYNNEI. The CDR3 sequence is 14 residues long. J lost 6 bases, V lost 5 bases, and 6 bases had no gene match.

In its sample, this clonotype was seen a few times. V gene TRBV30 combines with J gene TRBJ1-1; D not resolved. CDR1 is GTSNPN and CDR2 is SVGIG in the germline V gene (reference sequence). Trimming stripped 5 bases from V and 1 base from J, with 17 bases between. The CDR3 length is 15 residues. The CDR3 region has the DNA TGTGCCTGGGTGAAGCCCGCCAAACCGAACACTGAAGCTTTCTTT. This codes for CAWVKPAKPNTEAFF.

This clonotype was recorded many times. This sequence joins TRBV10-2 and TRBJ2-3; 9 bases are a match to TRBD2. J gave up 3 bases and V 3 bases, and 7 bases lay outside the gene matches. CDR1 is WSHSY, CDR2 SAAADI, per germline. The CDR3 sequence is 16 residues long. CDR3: CASSDSRGGWTDTQYF. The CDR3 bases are TGCGCCAGCAGTGACTCGCGGGGGGGCTGGACAGATACGCAGTATTTT.

CDR3 bases: TGTGCCAGCAGTGAGGGGTCTTGGACAGGGGTTGGGTGGGAAAAACTGTTTTTT. It translates to CASSEGSWTGVGWEKLFF. V and J are TRBV7-8 and TRBJ1-4, with 9 bases aligning to TRBD1. Looked up from germline, CDR1 is SGHVS and CDR2 is FQNEAQ. The CDR3 is made up of 18 amino acids. The V gene end was trimmed by 6 bases and the J gene end by 8 bases; junction bases not matched to a gene: 19.

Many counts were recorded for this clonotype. In DNA form, the CDR3 reads TGTGCCAGCGGGAGGGGAAGCTCCTACAATGAGCAGTTCTTC. Amino acids: CASGRGSSYNEQFF. This chain joins TRBV2 and TRBJ2-1, with 7 bases that match TRBD2. The CDR3 runs 14 residues. The trim removed 8 bases at V and 0 bases at J, leaving 4 bases unmatched. Germline V gene data show CDR1 as SNHLY and CDR2 as FYNNEI.

The CDR3 reads CASRTSGTAYRSNQPQHF. The CDR3 nucleotides read TGTGCCAGTAGGACATCCGGGACAGCTTATCGTAGCAATCAGCCCCAGCATTTT. V gene TRBV19 combines with J gene TRBJ1-5; TRBD1 agrees at 7 bases. CDR3 length equals 18 residues. The V gene end was trimmed by 6 bases and the J gene end by 0 bases; junction bases not matched to a gene: 14. Germline-derived CDR1 and CDR2 are LNHDA and SQIVND (reference sequence). The whole variable domain, remainder taken from reference TRBV19 and TRBJ1-5, is DGGITQSPKYLFRKEGQNVTLSCEQNLNHDAMYWYRQDPGQGLRLIYYSQIVNDFQKGDIAEGYSVSREKKESFPLTVTSAQKNPTAFYLCASRTSGTAYRSNQPQHFGDGTRLSIL.

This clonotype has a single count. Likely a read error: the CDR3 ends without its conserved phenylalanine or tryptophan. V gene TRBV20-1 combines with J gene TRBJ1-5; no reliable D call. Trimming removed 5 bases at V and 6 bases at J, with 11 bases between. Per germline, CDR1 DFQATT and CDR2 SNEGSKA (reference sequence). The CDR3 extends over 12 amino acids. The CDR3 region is CSAGRRGQPQHS. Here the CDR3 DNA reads TGCAGTGCTGGTCGTCGAGGTCAGCCCCAGCATTCA.

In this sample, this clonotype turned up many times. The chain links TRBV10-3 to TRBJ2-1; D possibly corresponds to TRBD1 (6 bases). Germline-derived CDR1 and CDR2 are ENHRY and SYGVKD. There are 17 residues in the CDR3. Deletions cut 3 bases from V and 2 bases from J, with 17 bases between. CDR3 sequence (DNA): TGTGCCATCAGTGATGGGGCGGGTCAGGGGACCTACAATGAGCAGTTCTTC. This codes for CAISDGAGQGTYNEQFF.

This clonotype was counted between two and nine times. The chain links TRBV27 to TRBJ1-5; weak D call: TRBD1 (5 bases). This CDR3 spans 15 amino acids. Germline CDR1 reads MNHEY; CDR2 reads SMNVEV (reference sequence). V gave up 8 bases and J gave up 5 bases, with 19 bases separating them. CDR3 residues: CASGREVAGDQPQHF. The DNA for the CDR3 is TGTGCCAGCGGGCGGGAGGTCGCGGGGGATCAGCCCCAGCATTTT.

In nucleotides, the CDR3 is TGTGCCAGCAGCCCTACGACGTCCCTTGCGTACTTC. Its translation: CASSPTTSLAYF. The chain recombines TRBV7-3 with TRBJ2-5, with D hard to call. Germline V gives CDR1 SGHTA, CDR2 FQGTGA. V lost 5 bases to trimming and J lost 13 bases, with 17 bases between them. This CDR3 is 12 amino acids long.

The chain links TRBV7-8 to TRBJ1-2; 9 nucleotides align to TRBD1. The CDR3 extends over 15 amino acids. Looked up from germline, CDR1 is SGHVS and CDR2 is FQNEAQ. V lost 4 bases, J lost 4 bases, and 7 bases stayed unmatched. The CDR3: CASSSTGGGGYGYTF. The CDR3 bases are TGTGCCAGCAGCTCGACAGGGGGAGGCGGCTATGGCTACACCTTC.

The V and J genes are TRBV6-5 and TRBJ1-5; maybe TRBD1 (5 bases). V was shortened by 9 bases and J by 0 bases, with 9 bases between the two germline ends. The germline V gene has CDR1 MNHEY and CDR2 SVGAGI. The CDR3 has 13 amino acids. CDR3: CASGGISNQPQHF. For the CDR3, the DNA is TGTGCCAGTGGGGGGATTAGCAATCAGCCCCAGCATTTT.

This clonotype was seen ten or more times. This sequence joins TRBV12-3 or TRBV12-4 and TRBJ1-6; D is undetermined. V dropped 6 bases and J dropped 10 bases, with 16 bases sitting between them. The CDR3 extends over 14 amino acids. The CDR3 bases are TGTGCCAGCAGGGGCGGCAGAGAGGGATCACCCCTCCACTTT. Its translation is CASRGGREGSPLHF.

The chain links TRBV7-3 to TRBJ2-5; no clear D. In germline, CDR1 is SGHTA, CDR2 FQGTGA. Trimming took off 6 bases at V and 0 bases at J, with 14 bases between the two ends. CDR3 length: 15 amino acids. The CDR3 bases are TGTGCCAGCAGTGAAAGATCGGGTTACCAAGAGACCCAGTACTTC. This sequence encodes CASSERSGYQETQYF. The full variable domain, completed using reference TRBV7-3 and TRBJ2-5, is GAGVSQTPSNKVTEKGKYVELRCDPISGHTALYWYRQSLGQGPEFLIYFQGTGAADDSGLPNDRFFAVRPEGSVSTLKIQRTERGDSAVYLCASSERSGYQETQYFGPGTRLLVL.

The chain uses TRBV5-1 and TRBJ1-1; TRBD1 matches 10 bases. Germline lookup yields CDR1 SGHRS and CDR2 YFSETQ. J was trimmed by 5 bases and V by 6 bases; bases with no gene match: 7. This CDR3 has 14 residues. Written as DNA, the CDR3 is TGCGCCAGCACCCCGACAGGGGGCCAGACTGAAGCTTTCTTT. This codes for CASTPTGGQTEAFF.

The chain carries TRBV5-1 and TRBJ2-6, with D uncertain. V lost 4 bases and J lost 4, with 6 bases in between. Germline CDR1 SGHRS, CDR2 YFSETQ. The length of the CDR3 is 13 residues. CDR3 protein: CASSQYGANVLTF. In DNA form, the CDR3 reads TGCGCCAGCAGCCAGTACGGGGCCAACGTCCTGACTTTC.

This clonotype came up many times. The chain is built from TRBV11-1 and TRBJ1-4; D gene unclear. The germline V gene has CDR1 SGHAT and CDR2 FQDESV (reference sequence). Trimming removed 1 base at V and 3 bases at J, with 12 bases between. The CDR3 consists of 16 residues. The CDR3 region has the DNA TGTGCCAGCAGCTTAGTTTCCCAAGTATCTAATGAAAAACTGTTTTTT. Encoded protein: CASSLVSQVSNEKLFF.

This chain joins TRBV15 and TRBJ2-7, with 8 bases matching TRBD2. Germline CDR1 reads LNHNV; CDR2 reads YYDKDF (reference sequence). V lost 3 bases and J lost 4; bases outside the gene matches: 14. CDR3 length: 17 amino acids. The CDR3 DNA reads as TGTGCCACCAGCAGCTTGGCCCCTGCGGGGGGCATGTACGAGCAGTACTTC. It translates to CATSSLAPAGGMYEQYF.

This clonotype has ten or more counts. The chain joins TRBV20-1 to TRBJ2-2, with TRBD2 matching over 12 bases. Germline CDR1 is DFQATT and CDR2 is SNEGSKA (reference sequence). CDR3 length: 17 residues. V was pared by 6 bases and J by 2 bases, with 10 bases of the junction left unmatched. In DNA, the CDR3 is TGCAGTGCCCGGACTAGCGGGGCGTCAAGTAACACCGGGGAGCTGTTTTTT. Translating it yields CSARTSGASSNTGELFF.

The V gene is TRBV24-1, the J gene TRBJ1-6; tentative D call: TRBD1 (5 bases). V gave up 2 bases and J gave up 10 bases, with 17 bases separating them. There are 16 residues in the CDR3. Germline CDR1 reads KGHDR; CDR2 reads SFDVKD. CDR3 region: CATSDSTEPGGSPLHF. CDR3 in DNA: TGTGCCACCAGTGATTCGACAGAGCCGGGAGGGTCACCCCTCCACTTT.

CDR3 sequence: CASSPKRGGTYNEQFF. DNA of the CDR3: TGTGCCAGCTCACCTAAGCGGGGGGGGACCTACAATGAGCAGTTCTTC. The chain uses TRBV18 and TRBJ2-1, with TRBD2 matching over 10 bases. Germline assignment: CDR1 KGHSH and CDR2 LQKENI. The CDR3 extends over 16 amino acids. Trimming took 3 bases from V and 2 from J; bases not matched to a gene: 4.

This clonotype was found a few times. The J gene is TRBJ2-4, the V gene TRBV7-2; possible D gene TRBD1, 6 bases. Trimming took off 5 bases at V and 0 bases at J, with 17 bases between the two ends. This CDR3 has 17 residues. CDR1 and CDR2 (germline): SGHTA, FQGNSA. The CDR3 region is CASSPSVGAGAKNIQYF. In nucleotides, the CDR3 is TGTGCCAGCAGCCCCTCGGTGGGGGCGGGAGCCAAAAACATTCAGTACTTC.

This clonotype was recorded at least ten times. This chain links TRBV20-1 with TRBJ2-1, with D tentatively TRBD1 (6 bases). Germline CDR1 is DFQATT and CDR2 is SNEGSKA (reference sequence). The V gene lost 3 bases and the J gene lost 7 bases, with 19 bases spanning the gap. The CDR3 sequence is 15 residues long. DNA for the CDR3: TGCAGTGCTAGCAAGGACAGTTTGGGGGCGAATGAGCAGTTCTTC. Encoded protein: CSASKDSLGANEQFF.

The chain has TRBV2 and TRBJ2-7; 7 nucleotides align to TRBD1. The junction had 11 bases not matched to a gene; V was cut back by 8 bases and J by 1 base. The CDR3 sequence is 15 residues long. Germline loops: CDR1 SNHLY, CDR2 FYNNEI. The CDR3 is CASDRRTGKSYEQYF. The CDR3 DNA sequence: TGTGCCAGCGACCGGAGGACAGGAAAATCCTACGAGCAGTACTTC.